This T cell receptor (beta chain) was obtained from a study of T-cell memory formation after mild COVID-19. Study-wide results and caveats: Some SARS-CoV-2-responding clones were already detected in memory before infection. Proof of SARS-CoV-2 specificity was absent for the second-wave clones that crested on day 37. Chiefly within CM and EM were the contracting CD4+ clones; CD8+ ones were within EMRA.

The 5'RACE method, run with constant-segment primers, produced TCR alpha and TCR beta cDNA libraries (carrying sample barcodes and UMIs). TCRdb reprocessed the 5' RACE reads with MiXCR, giving one entry per CDR3 protein. This table has approximately 99,000 distinct CDR3 sequences, 18% appearing once. V shed 7 bases and J 6 bases; nucleotides not matched to a gene: 5. The CDR3 is 13 residues long. The V gene's germline CDR1 is ENHRY and CDR2 SYGVKD. To note about this clonotype: Its matching antigen is unknown.

This receptor was obtained from a man aged 18 to 30 who had mild COVID-19 (a few samples of this study predate the infection). Cell type and time point are not known. V is TRBV10-3 and J is TRBJ2-7; 11 positions agree with TRBD1. Sequenced input: PBMCs or a T cell subset sorted from them (not recorded which). In DNA form, the CDR3 reads TGTGCCATCAAAGGACAGGGGGCAGGCGAGCAGTACTTC. This sequence encodes CAIKGQGAGEQYF.